This T cell receptor (beta chain) was sequenced for a study of blood T cell repertoires in COVID-19. The ends lost 5 bases at V and 3 bases at J; junction bases unmatched: 10. The CDR3 covers 15 residues. Per germline, CDR1 SEHNR and CDR2 FQNEAQ (reference sequence). Method: immunoSEQ multiplex PCR; TCRdb's copy keeps in-frame clones and lacks some. The sample lists 200,000 to 250,000 clones; around four fifths were seen once. This clonotype was obtained from a woman aged 60-75 years who had recovered from COVID-19. The specimen sequenced was peripheral blood. The chain couples TRBV7-9 to TRBJ2-7, with TRBD1 matching over 7 bases. CDR3 residues: CASSPMTGRDYEQYF. For the CDR3, the DNA is TGTGCCAGCAGCCCAATGACAGGGAGAGACTACGAGCAGTACTTC.